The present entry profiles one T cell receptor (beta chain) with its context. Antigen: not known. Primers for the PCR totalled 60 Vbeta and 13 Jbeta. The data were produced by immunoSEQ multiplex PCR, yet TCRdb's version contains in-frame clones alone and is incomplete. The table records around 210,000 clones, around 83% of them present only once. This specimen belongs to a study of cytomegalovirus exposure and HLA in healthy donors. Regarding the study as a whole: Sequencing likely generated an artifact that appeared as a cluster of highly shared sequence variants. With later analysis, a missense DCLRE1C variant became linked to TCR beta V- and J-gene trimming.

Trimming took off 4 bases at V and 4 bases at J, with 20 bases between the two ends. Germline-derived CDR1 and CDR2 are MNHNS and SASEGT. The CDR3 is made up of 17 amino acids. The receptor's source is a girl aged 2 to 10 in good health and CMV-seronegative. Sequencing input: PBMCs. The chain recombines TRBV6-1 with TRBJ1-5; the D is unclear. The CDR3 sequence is CASSGAPGSSGNQPQHF. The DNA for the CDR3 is TGTGCCAGCAGTGGGGCACCGGGCAGCTCGGGGAATCAGCCCCAGCATTTT.